This T cell receptor (beta chain) was sequenced in a study of blood T cells in healthy people across ages. A second PCR, run for roughly 7 to 12 cycles, used a sample-barcoded 5' primer plus a J-beta primer mix. Each CDR3 protein is one row after TCRdb ran MiXCR on the 5' RACE reads. The sample consists of around 940,000 distinct CDR3 sequences, approximately 50% of them appearing once. The germline V gene has CDR1 SGHRS and CDR2 YFSETQ. The CDR3 runs to 15 residues. Unmatched junction bases numbered 7, after V lost 4 bases and J lost 1 base. This clonotype was recorded a few times. Researchers report isolating at least 6 million PBMCs per sample.

This TCR derives from a woman aged 55-75 years in good health. The V and J genes are TRBV5-1 and TRBJ2-5; 7 bases fit TRBD2. Sequences were obtained from blood. CDR3 in amino acids: CASSLRLARQETQYF. The CDR3 DNA follows: TGCGCCAGCAGCCTTCGACTAGCCCGCCAAGAGACCCAGTACTTC.